This T cell receptor beta chain was retrieved from a study of blood T cells in healthy people across ages. Healthy Caucasian individuals from Russia aged about 6 to 90 served as donors. Whole-study results and caveats: Relative to aged donors, long-lived donors carried more naive CD4+ cells and displayed higher diversity. The diversity estimates, figures obtained from one million T cells, were considered underestimates.

With respect to this clonotype: Its antigen remains unidentified.

V was pared by 5 bases and J by 4 bases, with 8 bases of the junction left unmatched. Germline V gene lookup returns CDR1 MDHEN and CDR2 SYDVKM. The CDR3 totals 15 residues. A sample-barcoded 5' primer and a J-beta primer mix were used in a second PCR of about 6 to 12 cycles. Per-sample output comprised a minimum of 2.5 million paired-end reads containing CDR3. Via MiXCR, TCRdb re-called the 5' RACE reads, giving one row per CDR3 protein. Of around 1.5 million distinct CDR3 sequences listed, around 42% are singletons. The source is a woman under 30 in good health. V and J are TRBV28 and TRBJ1-2; 9 positions match TRBD1. Sequenced input: blood. The chain's CDR3 is CASSLYTGGGYGYTF. Here the CDR3 DNA reads TGTGCCAGCAGTCTATATACAGGGGGCGGCTATGGCTACACCTTC.